This T cell receptor beta chain was obtained from a study of cytomegalovirus exposure and HLA in healthy donors. Whole-study findings and limits: There were some public TCRs occurring in many donors, but most TCR sequences were rare. In a later analysis, donors in an Asian-associated ancestry cluster reportedly had fewer N-insertions in productive TCRs than the cohort mean.

CDR3 length: 16 residues. With V trimmed by 1 base and J by 0 bases, 6 bases remained unmatched. Germline-derived CDR1 and CDR2 are MGHRA and YSYEKL. Vbeta (60) and Jbeta (13) primers were used in the PCR. Sequencing was performed with immunoSEQ multiplex PCR; in TCRdb, only in-frame clones are kept and a portion is missing. The sample consists of some 130,000 clones, about 80% of them appearing once. Remarks on this clone: Its antigen is undetermined.

Sequencing used PBMCs. The clonotype comes from a man aged 25 to 40 in good health. V is TRBV4-1 and J is TRBJ2-7, with 7 bases fitting TRBD1. The CDR3: CASSQGTGRSSYEQYF. CDR3 coding DNA: TGCGCCAGCAGCCAAGGGACAGGCCGCAGCTCCTACGAGCAGTACTTC.